One and the same sample provided the 16 T cell receptor beta chains below, sequenced in a study of cytomegalovirus exposure and HLA in healthy donors. The PCR contained 60 Vbeta and 13 Jbeta primers. Sequenced by immunoSEQ multiplex PCR; TCRdb stores in-frame clones only, minus some. The sample gives fewer than 200,000 clones, roughly 76% of which show up once; approximately 2.2% is in the top ten. The sequenced sample consisted of PBMCs. All receptors come from a male donor in good health and CMV-seronegative.

The chain joins TRBV11-2 to TRBJ2-7; TRBD1 aligns across 7 bases. The germline V gene encodes CDR1 SGHAT and CDR2 FQNNGV. The trim removed 0 bases at V and 11 bases at J, leaving 7 bases unmatched. This CDR3 contains 13 residues. CDR3 bases: TGTGCCAGCAGCTTAGACCACACCGGGACAGAGTACTTC. Its protein product is CASSLDHTGTEYF. Drawing the rest from reference TRBV11-2 and TRBJ2-7, the complete variable domain is EAGVAQSPRYKIIEKRQSVAFWCNPISGHATLYWYQQILGQGPKLLIQFQNNGVVDDSQLPKDRFSAERLKGVDSTLKIQPAKLEDSAVYLCASSLDHTGTEYFGPGTRLTVT.

V gene TRBV6-5 combines with J gene TRBJ1-1; possible D gene TRBD1, 6 bases. Germline CDR1 reads MNHEY; CDR2 reads SVGAGI. V was cut by 7 bases and J by 1 base, with 13 bases left in between. The CDR3 is made up of 14 amino acids. DNA for the CDR3: TGTGCCAGCACTCTGACAGGAAAGAACACTGAAGCTTTCTTT. This encodes CASTLTGKNTEAFF.

The chain links TRBV15 to TRBJ2-5; 9 bases match TRBD1. CDR1 LNHNV and CDR2 YYDKDF come from the germline V gene (reference sequence). This CDR3 comprises 16 residues. The junction had 9 bases not matched to a gene; V was cut back by 2 bases and J by 5 bases. CDR3 coding DNA: TGTGCCACCAGCAGACGCTCGGGACAGGGAGAGGAGACCCAGTACTTC. Amino acids: CATSRRSGQGEETQYF.

This clone appeared a few times. The V gene is TRBV25-1, the J gene TRBJ2-7, with D possibly being TRBD1 (6 bases). Trimming took off 6 bases at V and 5 bases at J, with 23 bases between the two ends. The CDR3 loop spans 16 amino acids. CDR1 and CDR2 (germline): MGHDK, SYGVNS. CDR3 sequence reads: CASSPRGSGLINEQYF. The DNA of the CDR3 is TGTGCCAGCAGCCCGAGGGGGTCAGGGCTTATCAACGAGCAGTACTTC.

The V and J genes are TRBV5-1 and TRBJ2-2; D might be TRBD2 (7 bases). The CDR3 has 14 amino acids. The germline V and J ends were trimmed by 4 bases and 3 bases, with 10 bases remaining between them. The germline gives CDR1 SGHRS, CDR2 YFSETQ. CDR3 in amino acids: CASSRGGDTGELFF. In DNA form, the CDR3 reads TGCGCCAGCAGCCGAGGGGGGGACACCGGGGAGCTGTTTTTT.

This clone was seen a handful of times. V and J are TRBV5-1 and TRBJ2-3, with 12 bases that match TRBD1. Germline V CDR1 and CDR2: SGHRS, YFSETQ. The CDR3 runs 16 residues. V was clipped by 6 bases and J by 4 bases; unmatched bases: 9. The CDR3 spells CASTEGGTGGPDTQYF. CDR3 nucleotide sequence: TGCGCCAGCACAGAGGGCGGGACAGGGGGCCCAGATACGCAGTATTTT.

This chain links TRBV29-1 with TRBJ1-2; 8 nucleotides align to TRBD1. The V and J ends lost 3 bases and 2 bases, in that order; junction bases with no gene match: 14. This CDR3 spans 17 amino acids. Germline CDR1 and CDR2: SQVTM and ANQGSEA. The CDR3 DNA sequence: TGCAGCGTTGATGACAGGGGTTCAAACCCGATGAACTATGGCTACACCTTC. It translates to CSVDDRGSNPMNYGYTF.

This chain connects TRBV23-1 to TRBJ1-4; 8 bases fit TRBD1. TRBV23-1 is reported as an ORF; its role is uncertain. Trimming removed 4 bases from V and 1 base from J; junction bases left unmatched: 8. This CDR3 region has 17 residues. CDR3 region: CASSLGAGGVTNEKLFF. Here the CDR3 DNA reads TGCGCCAGCAGTCTAGGGGCAGGGGGCGTAACTAATGAAAAACTGTTTTTT.

The chain recombines TRBV5-4 with TRBJ1-1; 8 positions match TRBD1. Trimming removed 0 bases from V and 4 bases from J; junction bases left unmatched: 5. Germline V lookup: CDR1 SGHNT, CDR2 YYREEE (reference sequence). There are 15 residues in the CDR3. CDR3 sequence reads: CASSLAHTGGTEAFF. CDR3 in DNA: TGTGCCAGCAGCTTGGCGCATACAGGGGGCACTGAAGCTTTCTTT.

V usage is TRBV5-5 and J usage is TRBJ2-7; D perhaps matches TRBD1 (5 bases). Germline lookup yields CDR1 SGHKS and CDR2 YYEKEE (reference sequence). The length of the CDR3 is 15 residues. V lost 6 bases and J 2 bases, leaving 18 bases between the germline ends. The DNA for the CDR3 is TGTGCCAGCACCTTTTCTGAGACAGTTACCTACGAGCAGTACTTC. Its protein product is CASTFSETVTYEQYF.

The chain is built from TRBV6-5 and TRBJ1-1; possibly TRBD1 for D (6 bases). The CDR3 extends over 13 amino acids. Germline CDR1 is MNHEY and CDR2 is SVGAGI. The germline V and J ends were trimmed by 6 bases and 1 base, with 9 bases remaining between them. The CDR3 DNA follows: TGTGCCAGCAGGGGACACCAGAACACTGAAGCTTTCTTT. Encoded protein: CASRGHQNTEAFF.

The chain combines TRBV18 with TRBJ1-2; 7 bases are shared with TRBD1. Trimming at V came to 3 bases and at J to 6 bases, leaving 4 bases not matched to a gene. Germline V gene sequence: CDR1 KGHSH, CDR2 LQKENI. This CDR3 has 13 amino acids. Written as DNA, the CDR3 is TGTGCCAGCTCACCCGACAGGGCGCATGGCTACACCTTC. Translation: CASSPDRAHGYTF.

This clone was seen once. J is TRBJ2-6 and V is TRBV11-2, with D unresolved. In germline, CDR1 is SGHAT, CDR2 FQNNGV. Deletions cut 2 bases from V and 1 base from J, with 6 bases between. The CDR3 sequence is 15 residues long. The CDR3, as DNA: TGTGCCAGCAGCTTAACCAGGTCTGGGGCCAACGTCCTGACTTTC. Protein product: CASSLTRSGANVLTF.

The rearrangement joins TRBV6-1 to TRBJ1-1; perhaps TRBD1 as D (5 bases). Germline V gene data show CDR1 as MNHNS and CDR2 as SASEGT. The CDR3 is made up of 14 amino acids. The V end lost 4 bases, the J end lost 4 bases, and 13 bases lay between the germline ends. The CDR3 sequence is CASSVEGSSTEAFF. CDR3 bases: TGTGCCAGCAGTGTGGAGGGGAGTAGCACTGAAGCTTTCTTT.

This chain connects TRBV5-6 to TRBJ2-5; 10 bases line up with TRBD1. The better agreement between TRBJ2-7 and the DNA end casts doubt on the J call. The CDR3 totals 14 residues. In germline, CDR1 is SGHDT, CDR2 YYEEEE. The CDR3 sequence is CASSSGTGVYEQYF. DNA of the CDR3: TGTGCCAGCAGCTCCGGGACAGGGGTTTACGAGCAGTACTTC.

The chain has TRBV15 and TRBJ2-4, with a tentative D call TRBD2 (6 bases). V was clipped by 3 bases and J by 5 bases, with 17 bases between them. The CDR3 length is 16 residues. From germline, CDR1 is LNHNV and CDR2 YYDKDF (reference sequence). The CDR3 DNA reads as TGTGCCACCAGCAGGACCCCGGGGGATGGGGAAAACATTCAGTACTTC. It specifies CATSRTPGDGENIQYF. The full variable domain, its missing parts supplied by reference TRBV15 and TRBJ2-4, is DAMVIQNPRYQVTQFGKPVTLSCSQTLNHNVMYWYQQKSSQAPKLLFHYYDKDFNNEADTPDNFQSRRPNTSFCFLDIRSPGLGDTAMYLCATSRTPGDGENIQYFGAGTRLSVL.